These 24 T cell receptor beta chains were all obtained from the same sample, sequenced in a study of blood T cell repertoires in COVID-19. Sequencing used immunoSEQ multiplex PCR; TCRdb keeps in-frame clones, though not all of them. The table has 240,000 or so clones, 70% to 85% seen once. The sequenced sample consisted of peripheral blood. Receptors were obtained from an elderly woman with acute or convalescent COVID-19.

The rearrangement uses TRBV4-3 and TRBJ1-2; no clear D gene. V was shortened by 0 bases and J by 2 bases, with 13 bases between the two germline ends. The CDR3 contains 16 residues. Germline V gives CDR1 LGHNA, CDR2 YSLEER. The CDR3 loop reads CASSQEGGGPNYGYTF. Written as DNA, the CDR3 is TGCGCCAGCAGCCAAGAAGGAGGCGGACCCAACTATGGCTACACCTTC.

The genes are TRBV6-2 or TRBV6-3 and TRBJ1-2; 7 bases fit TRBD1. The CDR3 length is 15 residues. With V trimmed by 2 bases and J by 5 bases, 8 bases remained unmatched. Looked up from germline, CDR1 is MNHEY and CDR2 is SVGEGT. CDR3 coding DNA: TGTGCCAGCAGTTACGGGGACAGCTCCAAATATGGCTACACCTTC. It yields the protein CASSYGDSSKYGYTF.

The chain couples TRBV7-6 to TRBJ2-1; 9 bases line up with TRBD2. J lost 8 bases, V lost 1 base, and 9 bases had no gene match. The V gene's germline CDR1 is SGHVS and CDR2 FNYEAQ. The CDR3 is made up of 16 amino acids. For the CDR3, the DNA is TGTGCCAGCAGCTTAGGTGGCGGGAGGGCCGGAGATGAGCAGTTCTTC. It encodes CASSLGGGRAGDEQFF.

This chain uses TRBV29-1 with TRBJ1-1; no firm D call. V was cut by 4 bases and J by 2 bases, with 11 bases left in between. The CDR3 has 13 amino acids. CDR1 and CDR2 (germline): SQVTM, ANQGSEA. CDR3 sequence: CSVVRQVNTEAFF. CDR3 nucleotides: TGCAGCGTTGTAAGGCAGGTTAACACTGAAGCTTTCTTT.

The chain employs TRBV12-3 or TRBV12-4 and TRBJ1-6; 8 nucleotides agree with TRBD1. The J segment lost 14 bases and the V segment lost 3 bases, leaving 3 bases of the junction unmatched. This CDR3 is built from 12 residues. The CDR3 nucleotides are TGTGCCAGCAGTTTCAGGGGGCACGCCCTCCACTTT. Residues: CASSFRGHALHF.

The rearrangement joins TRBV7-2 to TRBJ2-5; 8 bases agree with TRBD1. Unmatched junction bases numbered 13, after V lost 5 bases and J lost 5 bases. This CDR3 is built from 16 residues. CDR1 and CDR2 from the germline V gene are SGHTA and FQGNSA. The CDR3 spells CASSPGTGSKWETQYF. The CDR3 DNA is TGTGCCAGCAGCCCCGGGACAGGATCCAAATGGGAGACCCAGTACTTC.

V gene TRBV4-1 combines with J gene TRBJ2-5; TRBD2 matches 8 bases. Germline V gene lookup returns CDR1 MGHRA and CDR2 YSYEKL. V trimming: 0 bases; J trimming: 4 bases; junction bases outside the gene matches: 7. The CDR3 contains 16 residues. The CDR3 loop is CASSQDSGVIRETQYF. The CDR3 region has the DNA TGCGCCAGCAGCCAAGATAGCGGGGTAATCCGAGAGACCCAGTACTTC.

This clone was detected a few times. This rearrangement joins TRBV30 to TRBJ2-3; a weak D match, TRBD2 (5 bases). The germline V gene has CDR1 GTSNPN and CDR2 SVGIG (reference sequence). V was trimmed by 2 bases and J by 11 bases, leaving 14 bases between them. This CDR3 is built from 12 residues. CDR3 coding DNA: TGTGCCTGGAGTATGGACCAGCGGAGGCAGTATTTT. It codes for CAWSMDQRRQYF.

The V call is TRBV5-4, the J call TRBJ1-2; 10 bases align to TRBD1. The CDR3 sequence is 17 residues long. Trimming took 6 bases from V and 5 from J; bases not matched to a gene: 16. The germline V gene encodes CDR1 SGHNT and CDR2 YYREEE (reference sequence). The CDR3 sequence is CASTSVGQGNKRYGYTF. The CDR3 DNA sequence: TGTGCCAGCACCTCGGTGGGACAGGGGAATAAGCGGTATGGCTACACCTTC.

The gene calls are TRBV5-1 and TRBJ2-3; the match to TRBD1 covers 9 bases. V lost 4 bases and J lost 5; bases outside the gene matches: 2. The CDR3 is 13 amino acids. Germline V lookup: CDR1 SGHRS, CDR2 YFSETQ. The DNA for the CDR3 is TGCGCCAGCAGCCGGACAGGGGAAGATACGCAGTATTTT. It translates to CASSRTGEDTQYF.

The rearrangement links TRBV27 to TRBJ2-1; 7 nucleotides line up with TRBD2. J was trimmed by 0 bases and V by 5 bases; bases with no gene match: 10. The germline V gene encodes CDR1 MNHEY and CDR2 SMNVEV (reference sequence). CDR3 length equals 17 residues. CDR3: CASSPPGLTSSYNEQFF. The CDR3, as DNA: TGTGCCAGCAGTCCACCGGGACTAACTAGCTCCTACAATGAGCAGTTCTTC.

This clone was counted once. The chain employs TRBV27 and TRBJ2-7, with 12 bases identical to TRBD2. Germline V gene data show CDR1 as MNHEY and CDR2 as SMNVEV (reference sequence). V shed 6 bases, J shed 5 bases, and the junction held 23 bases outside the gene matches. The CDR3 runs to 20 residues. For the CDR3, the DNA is TGTGCCAGCAGCAGCACCCTAGCGGGAGGGACTAGACGGAGGACTAACGAGCAGTACTTC. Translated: CASSSTLAGGTRRRTNEQYF.

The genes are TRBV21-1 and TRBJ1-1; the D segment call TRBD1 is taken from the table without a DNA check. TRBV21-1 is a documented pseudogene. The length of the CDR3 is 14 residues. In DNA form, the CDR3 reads TGTGCCAGCAGCACACCCAAGAAAGACAGGGAAGCTTTCTTT. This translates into CASSTPKKDREAFF.

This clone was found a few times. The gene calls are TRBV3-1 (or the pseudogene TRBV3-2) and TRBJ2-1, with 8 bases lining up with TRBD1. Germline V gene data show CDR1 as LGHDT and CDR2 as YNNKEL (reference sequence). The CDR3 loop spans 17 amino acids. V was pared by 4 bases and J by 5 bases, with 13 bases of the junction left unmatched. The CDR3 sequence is CASSPGRDRWGNNEQFF. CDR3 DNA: TGTGCCAGCAGCCCGGGTCGGGACAGGTGGGGAAACAATGAGCAGTTCTTC.

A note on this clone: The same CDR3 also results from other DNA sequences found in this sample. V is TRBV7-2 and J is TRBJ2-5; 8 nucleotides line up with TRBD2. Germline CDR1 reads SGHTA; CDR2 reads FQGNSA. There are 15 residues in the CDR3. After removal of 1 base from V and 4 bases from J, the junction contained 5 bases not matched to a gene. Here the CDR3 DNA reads TGTGCCAGCAGCTTAGGGCTTGCGGGGGGAGAGACCCAGTACTTC. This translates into CASSLGLAGGETQYF.

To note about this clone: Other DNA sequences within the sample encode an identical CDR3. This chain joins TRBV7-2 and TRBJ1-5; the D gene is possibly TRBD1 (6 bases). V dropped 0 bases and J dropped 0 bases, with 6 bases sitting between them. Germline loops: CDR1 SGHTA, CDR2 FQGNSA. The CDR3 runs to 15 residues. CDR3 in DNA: TGTGCCAGCAGCTTAGCAGGGGGTAGCAATCAGCCCCAGCATTTT. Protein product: CASSLAGGSNQPQHF.

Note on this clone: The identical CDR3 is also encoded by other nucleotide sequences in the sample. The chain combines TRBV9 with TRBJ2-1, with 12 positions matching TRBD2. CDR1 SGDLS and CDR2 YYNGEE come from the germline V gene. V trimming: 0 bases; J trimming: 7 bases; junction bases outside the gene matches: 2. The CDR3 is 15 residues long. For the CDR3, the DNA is TGTGCCAGCAGCGTAGCTAGCGGGGGGGGTAATGAGCAGTTCTTC. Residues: CASSVASGGGNEQFF.

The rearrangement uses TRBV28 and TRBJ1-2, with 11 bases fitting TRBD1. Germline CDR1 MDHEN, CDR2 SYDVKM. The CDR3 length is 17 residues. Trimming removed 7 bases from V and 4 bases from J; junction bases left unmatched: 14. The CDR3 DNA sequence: TGTGCCAGCACCGCCGGACAGGGGGCGAAATTCATCTATGGCTACACCTTC. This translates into CASTAGQGAKFIYGYTF.

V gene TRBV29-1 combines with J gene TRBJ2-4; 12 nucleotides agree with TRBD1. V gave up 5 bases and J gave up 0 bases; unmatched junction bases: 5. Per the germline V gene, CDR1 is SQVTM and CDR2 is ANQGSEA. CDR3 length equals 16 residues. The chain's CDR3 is CSVPGQGALAKNIQYF. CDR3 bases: TGCAGCGTTCCGGGACAGGGGGCCCTAGCCAAAAACATTCAGTACTTC.

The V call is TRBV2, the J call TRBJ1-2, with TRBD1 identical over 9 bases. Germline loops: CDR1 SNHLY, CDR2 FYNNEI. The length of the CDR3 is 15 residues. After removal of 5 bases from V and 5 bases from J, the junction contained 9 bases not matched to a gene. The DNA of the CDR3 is TGTGCCAGCAGTAACGCCGGGACAGGGTCATATGGCTACACCTTC. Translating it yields CASSNAGTGSYGYTF.

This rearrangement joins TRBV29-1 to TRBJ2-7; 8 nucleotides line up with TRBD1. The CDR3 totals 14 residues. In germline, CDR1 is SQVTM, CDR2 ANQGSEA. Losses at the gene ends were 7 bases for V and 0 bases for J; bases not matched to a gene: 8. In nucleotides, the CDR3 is TGCAGCGATTGGGGGGACAGGAGCTCCTACGAGCAGTACTTC. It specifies CSDWGDRSSYEQYF.

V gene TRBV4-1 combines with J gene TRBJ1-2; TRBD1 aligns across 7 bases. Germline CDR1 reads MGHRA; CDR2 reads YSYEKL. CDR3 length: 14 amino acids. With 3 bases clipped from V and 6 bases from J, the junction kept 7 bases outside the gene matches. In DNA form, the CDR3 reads TGCGCCAGCAGCCAGCCTAGGACAGGTGATGGCTACACCTTC. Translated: CASSQPRTGDGYTF.

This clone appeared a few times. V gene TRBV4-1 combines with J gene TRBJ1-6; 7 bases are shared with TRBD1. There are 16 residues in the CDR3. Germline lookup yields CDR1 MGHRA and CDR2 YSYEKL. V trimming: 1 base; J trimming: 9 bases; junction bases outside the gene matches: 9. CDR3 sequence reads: CASSQVTTGAISPLHF. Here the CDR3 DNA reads TGCGCCAGCAGCCAAGTAACAACAGGGGCTATTTCACCCCTCCACTTT.

The CDR3 DNA reads as TGTGCCACCGAATACGATGCGACAGGCATAGACTACACCTTC. This translates into CATEYDATGIDYTF. The chain carries TRBV7-2 and TRBJ1-2, with TRBD1 as a possible D gene (6 bases). Trimming pared 10 bases from V and 10 bases from J, leaving 25 bases between. Germline CDR1 and CDR2: SGHTA and FQGNSA. The CDR3 sequence is 14 residues long.